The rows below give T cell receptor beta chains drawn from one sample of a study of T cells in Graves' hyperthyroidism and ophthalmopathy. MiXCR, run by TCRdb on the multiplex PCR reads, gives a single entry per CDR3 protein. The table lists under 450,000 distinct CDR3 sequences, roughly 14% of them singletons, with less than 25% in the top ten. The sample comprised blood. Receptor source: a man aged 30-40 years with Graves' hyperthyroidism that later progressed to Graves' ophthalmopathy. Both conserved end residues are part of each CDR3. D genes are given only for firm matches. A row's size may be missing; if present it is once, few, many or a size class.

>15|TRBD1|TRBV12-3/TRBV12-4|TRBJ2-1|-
CASSPGQGYDNEQFF
TGTGCCAGCAGTCCCGGACAGGGTTATGACAATGAGCAGTTCTTC
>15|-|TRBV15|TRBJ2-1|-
CATSRGQSSYNEQFF
TGTGCCACCAGCAGAGGACAGAGCTCCTACAATGAGCAGTTCTTC
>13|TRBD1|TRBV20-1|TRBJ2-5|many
CSARGQGGETQYF
TGCAGTGCTAGGGGACAGGGTGGGGAGACCCAGTACTTC
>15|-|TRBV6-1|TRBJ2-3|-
CASSDPEGVGDTQYF
TGTGCCAGCAGTGACCCGGAAGGTGTTGGGGATACGCAGTATTTT
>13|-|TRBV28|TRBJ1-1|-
CVSSLVLNTEAFF
TGTGTCAGCAGTTTAGTGTTAAACACTGAAGCTTTCTTT
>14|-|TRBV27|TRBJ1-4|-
CASSLLGRYEKLFF
TGTGCCAGCAGTTTATTGGGACGGTATGAAAAACTGTTTTTT
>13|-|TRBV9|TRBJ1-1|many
CASSTDGDTEAFF
TGTGCCAGCAGCACGGACGGGGACACTGAAGCTTTCTTT
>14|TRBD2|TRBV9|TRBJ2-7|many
CASSVEAGTYEQYF
TGTGCCAGCAGCGTAGAAGCGGGAACCTACGAGCAGTACTTC
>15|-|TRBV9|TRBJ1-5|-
CASSVQGLSNQPQHF
TGTGCCAGCAGTGTACAGGGCCTAAGCAATCAGCCCCAGCATTTT
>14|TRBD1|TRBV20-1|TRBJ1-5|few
CSARKGAHNQPQHF
TGCAGTGCTAGGAAGGGGGCGCATAACCAGCCCCAGCATTTT
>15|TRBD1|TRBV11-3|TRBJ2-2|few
CASSFDRGRFGELFF
TGTGCCAGCAGCTTTGACAGGGGACGATTTGGGGAGCTGTTTTTT
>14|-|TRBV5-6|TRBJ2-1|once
CASSSSAGYNEQFF
TGTGCCAGCAGCTCTAGCGCCGGGTACAATGAGCAGTTCTTC
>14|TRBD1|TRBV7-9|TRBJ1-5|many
CASSPTGSNQPQHF
TGTGCCAGCAGCCCGACAGGGTCCAATCAGCCCCAGCATTTT
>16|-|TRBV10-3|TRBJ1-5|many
CAISEVVGASNQPQHF
TGTGCCATCAGTGAGGTGGTAGGGGCTAGCAATCAGCCCCAGCATTTT
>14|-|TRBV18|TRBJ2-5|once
CASSLDRSQETQYF
TGTGCCAGCTCTCTCGACAGGAGCCAAGAGACCCAGTACTTC
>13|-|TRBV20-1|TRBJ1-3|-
CSARERAGNTIYF
TGCAGTGCTAGAGAGAGGGCTGGAAACACCATATATTTT